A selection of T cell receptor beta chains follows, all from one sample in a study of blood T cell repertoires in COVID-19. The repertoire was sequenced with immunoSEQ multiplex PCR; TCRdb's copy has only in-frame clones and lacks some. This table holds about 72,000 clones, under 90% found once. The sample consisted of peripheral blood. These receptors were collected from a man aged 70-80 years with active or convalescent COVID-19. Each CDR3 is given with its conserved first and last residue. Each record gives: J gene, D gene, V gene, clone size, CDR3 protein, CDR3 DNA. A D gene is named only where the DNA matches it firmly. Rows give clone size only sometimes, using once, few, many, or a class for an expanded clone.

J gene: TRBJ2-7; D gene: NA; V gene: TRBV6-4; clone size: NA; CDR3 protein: CASSPGSSSYEQYF; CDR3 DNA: TGTGCCAGCAGTCCAGGGTCTAGCTCCTACGAGCAGTACTTC
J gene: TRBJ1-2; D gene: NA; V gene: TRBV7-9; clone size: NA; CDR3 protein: CASSLEGVIGIGYTF; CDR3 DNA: TGTGCCAGCAGCTTAGAGGGGGTGATCGGGATTGGCTACACCTTC
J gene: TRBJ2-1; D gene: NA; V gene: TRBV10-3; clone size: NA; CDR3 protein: CAISERGNEQFF; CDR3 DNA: TGTGCCATCAGTGAGAGAGGGAATGAGCAGTTCTTC
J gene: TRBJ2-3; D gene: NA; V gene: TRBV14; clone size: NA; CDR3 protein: CASSSQSTDTQYF; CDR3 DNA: TGTGCCAGCAGCTCCCAAAGCACAGATACGCAGTATTTT
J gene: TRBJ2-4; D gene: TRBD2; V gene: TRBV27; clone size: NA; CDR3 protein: CASSLVAGGIRDIQYF; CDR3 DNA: TGTGCCAGCAGTTTAGTAGCGGGAGGCATCCGAGACATTCAGTACTTC
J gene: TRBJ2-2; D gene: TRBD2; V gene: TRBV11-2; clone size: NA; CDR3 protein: CASSKGAGGLANTGELFF; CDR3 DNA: TGTGCCAGCAGCAAAGGGGCGGGAGGGCTAGCGAACACCGGGGAGCTGTTTTTT
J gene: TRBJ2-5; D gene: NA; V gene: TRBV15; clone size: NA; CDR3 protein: CATSRGELSGETQYF; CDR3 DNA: TGTGCCACCAGCAGAGGGGAGCTATCGGGAGAGACCCAGTACTTC
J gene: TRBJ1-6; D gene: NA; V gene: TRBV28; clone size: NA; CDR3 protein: CASSPPRVGNSPLHF; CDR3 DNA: TGTGCCAGCAGTCCGCCCAGGGTAGGGAATTCACCCCTCCACTTT
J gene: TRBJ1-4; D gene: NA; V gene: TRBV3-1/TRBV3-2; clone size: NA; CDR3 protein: CASSQDFTRDEKLFF; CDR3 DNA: TGTGCCAGCAGCCAAGACTTCACGCGGGATGAAAAACTGTTTTTT
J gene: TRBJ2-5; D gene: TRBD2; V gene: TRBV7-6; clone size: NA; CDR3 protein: CASSLDRLAAETQYF; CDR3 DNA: TGTGCCAGCAGCTTGGACCGCCTAGCGGCAGAGACCCAGTACTTC
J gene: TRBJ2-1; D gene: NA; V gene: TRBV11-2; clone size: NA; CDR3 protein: CASSFGGISYNEQFF; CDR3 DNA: TGTGCCAGCAGCTTTGGGGGGATTTCCTACAATGAGCAGTTCTTC
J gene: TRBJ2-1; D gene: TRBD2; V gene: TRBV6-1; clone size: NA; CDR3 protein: CASSEVRTSGYNEQFF; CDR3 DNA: TGTGCCAGCAGTGAAGTGAGGACTAGCGGATACAATGAGCAGTTCTTC
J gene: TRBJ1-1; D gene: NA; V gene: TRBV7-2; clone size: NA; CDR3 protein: CASSPLNTEAFF; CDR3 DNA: TGTGCCAGCAGCCCCTTGAACACTGAAGCTTTCTTT
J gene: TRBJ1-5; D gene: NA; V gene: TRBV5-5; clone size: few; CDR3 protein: CASSLLDSNQPQHF; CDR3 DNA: TGTGCCAGCAGTTTACTAGATAGCAATCAGCCCCAGCATTTT
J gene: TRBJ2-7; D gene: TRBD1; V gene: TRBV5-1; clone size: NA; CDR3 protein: CASSRTPGQGSYEQYF; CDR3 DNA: TGCGCCAGCAGCAGAACGCCGGGACAGGGTTCCTACGAGCAGTACTTC
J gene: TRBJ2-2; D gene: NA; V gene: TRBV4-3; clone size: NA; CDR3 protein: CASSQGGTGELFF; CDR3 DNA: TGCGCCAGCAGCCAAGGCGGGACCGGGGAGCTGTTTTTT
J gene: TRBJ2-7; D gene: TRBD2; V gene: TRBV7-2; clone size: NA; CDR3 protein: CASSSTSGSYEQYF; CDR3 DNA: TGTGCCAGCAGTTCGACTAGCGGGAGCTACGAGCAGTACTTC
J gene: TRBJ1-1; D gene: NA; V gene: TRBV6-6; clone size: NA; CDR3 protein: CASTRGGGYDTEAFF; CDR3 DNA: TGTGCCAGCACTCGTGGTGGGGGGTACGACACTGAAGCTTTCTTT
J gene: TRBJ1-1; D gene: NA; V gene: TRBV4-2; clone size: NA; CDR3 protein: CASSQESYTEAFF; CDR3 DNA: TGTGCCAGCAGCCAAGAATCCTATACTGAAGCTTTCTTT
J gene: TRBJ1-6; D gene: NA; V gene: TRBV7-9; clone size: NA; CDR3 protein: CASSLVPEPLHF; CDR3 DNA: TGTGCCAGCAGCTTAGTTCCTGAGCCCCTCCACTTT
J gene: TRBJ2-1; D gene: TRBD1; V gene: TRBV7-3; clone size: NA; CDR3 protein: CASSLNRQGPHEQFF; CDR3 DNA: TGTGCCAGCAGCTTAAATAGACAGGGGCCTCATGAGCAGTTCTTC
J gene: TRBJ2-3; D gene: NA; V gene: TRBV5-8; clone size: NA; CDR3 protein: CASSLGGGTDTQYF; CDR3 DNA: TGTGCCAGCAGCTTGGGAGGAGGGACAGATACGCAGTATTTT
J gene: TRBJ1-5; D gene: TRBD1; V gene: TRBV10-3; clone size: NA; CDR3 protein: CAISPRGQANGQPQHF; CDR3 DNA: TGTGCCATCAGCCCTAGGGGACAGGCTAATGGACAGCCCCAGCATTTT